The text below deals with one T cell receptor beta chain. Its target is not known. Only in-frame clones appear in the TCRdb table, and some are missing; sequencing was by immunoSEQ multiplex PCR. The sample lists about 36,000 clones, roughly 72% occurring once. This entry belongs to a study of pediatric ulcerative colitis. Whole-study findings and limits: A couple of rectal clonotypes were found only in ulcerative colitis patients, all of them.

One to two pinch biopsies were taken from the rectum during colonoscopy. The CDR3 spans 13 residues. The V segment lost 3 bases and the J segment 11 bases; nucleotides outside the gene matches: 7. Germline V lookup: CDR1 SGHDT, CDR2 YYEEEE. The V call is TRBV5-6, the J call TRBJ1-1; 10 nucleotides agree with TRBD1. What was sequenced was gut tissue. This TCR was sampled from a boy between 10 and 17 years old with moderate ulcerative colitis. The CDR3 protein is CASSYGTGDRAFF. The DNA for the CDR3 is TGTGCCAGCAGCTATGGGACAGGGGATCGGGCTTTCTTT. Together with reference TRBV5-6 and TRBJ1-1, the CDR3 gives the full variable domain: DAGVTQSPTHLIKTRGQQVTLRCSPKSGHDTVSWYQQALGQGPQFIFQYYEEEERQRGNFPDRFSGHQFPNYSSELNVNALLLGDSALYLCASSYGTGDRAFFGQGTRLTVV.